This T cell receptor beta chain is drawn from a study of blood T cell repertoires in COVID-19. Study context: Acute and convalescent COVID-19 specimens originated in the United States, Italy and Spain.

Original handling: Amplified reference gene primers provided the basis for estimating nucleated cell counts. Profiled with immunoSEQ multiplex PCR; TCRdb holds only in-frame clones, not every one. That table furnishes V, J and clone size, whereas the DNA furnished D and trimming. The table includes fewer than 100,000 clones, more than 75% detected once. Germline V gene data show CDR1 as MGHRA and CDR2 as YSYEKL. V was cut by 1 base and J by 1 base, with 10 bases left in between. This CDR3 has 15 amino acids. Sequenced: peripheral blood. The source of this sequence is a human donor in a cohort sampled during active COVID-19. This rearrangement joins TRBV4-1 to TRBJ1-1; D is ambiguous. DNA of the CDR3: TGCGCCAGCAGCCAAGGGGCCACGGCGAACACTGAAGCTTTCTTT. The encoded protein is CASSQGATANTEAFF.